The 13 T cell receptor beta chains reported below all come from one sample, sequenced in a study of blood T cell repertoires in COVID-19. Data came from immunoSEQ multiplex PCR; TCRdb stores just in-frame clones and leaves some out. The sample has over 250,000 clones, 85% seen once. Sample: peripheral blood. All receptors come from a human donor in a cohort sampled during active COVID-19.

The chain combines TRBV3-1 (or the pseudogene TRBV3-2) with TRBJ2-1; 9 bases are a match to TRBD2. J lost 9 bases, V lost 5 bases, and 8 bases had no gene match. The CDR3 length is 14 residues. In germline, CDR1 is LGHDT, CDR2 YNNKEL (reference sequence). The CDR3 DNA is TGTGCCAGCAGCGCGGGACTAGCCCACACTGAGCAGTTCTTC. It yields the protein CASSAGLAHTEQFF.

In its sample, this clone was seen once. This chain links TRBV5-1 with TRBJ1-6; D perhaps matches TRBD1 (6 bases). Trimming shortened V by 5 bases and J by 7 bases, and 7 bases separated the two germline ends. Looked up from germline, CDR1 is SGHRS and CDR2 is YFSETQ. The CDR3 spans 12 residues. DNA of the CDR3: TGCGCCAGCAGTACAGGGAATTCACCCCTCCACTTT. It translates to CASSTGNSPLHF.

The rearrangement links TRBV10-2 to TRBJ1-1, with a tentative D call TRBD1 (5 bases). The V end was cut by 5 bases, the J end by 0 bases, with 7 bases between. Germline-derived CDR1 and CDR2 are WSHSY and SAAADI. The length of the CDR3 is 13 residues. The CDR3 coding sequence is TGCGCCAGCAGTAAGGGGATGAACACTGAAGCTTTCTTT. Translation gives CASSKGMNTEAFF.

The V and J genes are TRBV5-4 and TRBJ2-1; perhaps TRBD1 as D (7 bases). The length of the CDR3 is 17 residues. Trimming left V 4 bases short and J 5 bases short, with 22 bases between. The V gene's germline CDR1 is SGHNT and CDR2 YYREEE (reference sequence). CDR3: CASSPGIVRGTDNEQFF. The CDR3 nucleotides are TGTGCCAGCAGCCCGGGAATTGTCAGGGGGACTGACAATGAGCAGTTCTTC.

The V gene is TRBV9, the J gene TRBJ2-3, with 9 positions matching TRBD2. Germline V gives CDR1 SGDLS, CDR2 YYNGEE. J lost 0 bases, V lost 6 bases, and 8 bases had no gene match. This CDR3 is 16 amino acids long. This CDR3 reads CASTRGGTSSTDTQYF. The CDR3 region has the DNA TGTGCCAGCACCCGGGGTGGGACTAGCAGCACAGATACGCAGTATTTT.

Here the CDR3 reads CASSLTREPGEEQYF. CDR3 bases: TGTGCCAGCAGCTTAACCCGGGAACCGGGGGAAGAGCAGTACTTC. V gene TRBV11-2 combines with J gene TRBJ2-7; possibly TRBD2 for D (6 bases). In germline, CDR1 is SGHAT, CDR2 FQNNGV. This CDR3 is built from 15 residues. V was shortened by 2 bases and J by 7 bases, with 18 bases between the two germline ends.

The V and J genes are TRBV14 and TRBJ2-2; D is ambiguous. CDR1 and CDR2 from the germline V gene are SGHDN and FVKESK. This CDR3 spans 15 amino acids. The V gene lost 4 bases and the J gene lost 5 bases, with 14 bases spanning the gap. The CDR3 sequence: CASSPRSVLTGELFF. CDR3 sequence (DNA): TGTGCCAGCAGCCCGCGGTCGGTTCTTACCGGGGAGCTGTTTTTT.

The V and J genes are TRBV18 and TRBJ2-1; 13 nucleotides match TRBD2. The length of the CDR3 is 16 residues. The V gene end was trimmed by 2 bases and the J gene end by 12 bases; junction bases not matched to a gene: 10. The germline V gene has CDR1 KGHSH and CDR2 LQKENI. Here the CDR3 DNA reads TGTGCCAGCTCACCAGAGGGACTAGCGGGGCGACGAGGGCAGTTCTTC. This sequence encodes CASSPEGLAGRRGQFF.

This clone was found once. J is TRBJ2-7 and V is TRBV12-3 or TRBV12-4, with D possibly matching TRBD1 (5 bases). The CDR3 covers 12 residues. V lost 6 bases, J lost 3 bases, and 9 bases lay in between. For the CDR3, the DNA is TGTGCCAGCAGCAGACAGAACTACGAGCAGTACTTC. Translating gives CASSRQNYEQYF.

The chain recombines TRBV7-2 with TRBJ2-1, with D hard to call. The CDR3 spans 14 residues. CDR1 is SGHTA, CDR2 FQGNSA, per germline. Trimming removed 1 base from V and 12 bases from J, with 16 bases in between. This chain's CDR3 is CASSLEVRQPAQFF. The CDR3 coding sequence is TGTGCCAGCAGCTTAGAGGTCCGACAACCGGCGCAGTTCTTC.

V usage is TRBV7-9 and J usage is TRBJ2-1; 8 bases fit TRBD1. V gave up 6 bases and J gave up 9 bases; unmatched junction bases: 7. CDR1 SEHNR and CDR2 FQNEAQ come from the germline V gene (reference sequence). This CDR3 contains 13 residues. The CDR3 coding sequence is TGTGCCAGCAGACGAACAGGGGGTACTGAGCAGTTCTTC. It translates to CASRRTGGTEQFF.

The genes are TRBV6-6 and TRBJ2-2, with D possibly TRBD2 on 5 matching bases. Deletions cut 5 bases from V and 5 bases from J, with 15 bases between. Per germline, CDR1 MNHNY and CDR2 SVGAGI (reference sequence). The CDR3 covers 15 residues. The CDR3 DNA reads as TGTGCCAGCAGTCCTAGCAACCCCCGGACCGGGGAGCTGTTTTTT. Translated: CASSPSNPRTGELFF.

The V gene is TRBV5-1, the J gene TRBJ1-1; D is ambiguous. Germline CDR1 SGHRS, CDR2 YFSETQ. The germline V and J ends were trimmed by 2 bases and 1 base, with 6 bases remaining between them. CDR3 length: 13 residues. For the CDR3, the DNA is TGCGCCAGCAGCTTAGAGGGGAACACTGAAGCTTTCTTT. It yields the protein CASSLEGNTEAFF. Full variable domain (rest looked up from reference TRBV5-1 and TRBJ1-1): KAGVTQTPRYLIKTRGQQVTLSCSPISGHRSVSWYQQTPGQGLQFLFEYFSETQRNKGNFPGRFSGRQFSNSRSEMNVSTLELGDSALYLCASSLEGNTEAFFGQGTRLTVV.